The next 18 T cell receptor beta chains were all read from a single sample in a study of cytomegalovirus exposure and HLA in healthy donors. Repertoires were generated with immunoSEQ multiplex PCR, while TCRdb's copy carries only in-frame clones and drops some. The top ten hold roughly 12% of the sample, which has 190,000 or so clones, 80% to 90% seen once. The sequencing input was PBMCs. These TCRs come from a woman aged 25 to 45 in good health and CMV-seropositive.

The V and J genes are TRBV7-9 and TRBJ1-1; no reliable D call. The V gene lost 1 base and the J gene lost 2 bases, with 8 bases spanning the gap. The germline V gene encodes CDR1 SEHNR and CDR2 FQNEAQ (reference sequence). CDR3 length: 14 residues. The CDR3 nucleotides are TGTGCCAGCAGCTTAGTGTACAGCAACACTGAAGCTTTCTTT. Protein product: CASSLVYSNTEAFF.

This chain connects TRBV28 to TRBJ1-5; D perhaps matches TRBD1 (5 bases). There are 16 residues in the CDR3. Germline CDR1 and CDR2: MDHEN and SYDVKM. V dropped 4 bases and J dropped 2 bases, with 15 bases sitting between them. The CDR3 DNA reads as TGTGCCAGCAGTTCACCGGGGGAGGGAGGCAATCAGCCCCAGCATTTT. This gives the protein CASSSPGEGGNQPQHF.

V gene TRBV7-9 combines with J gene TRBJ2-1; the D gene is possibly TRBD2 (6 bases). V shed 3 bases and J shed 7 bases, with 16 bases lying between them. CDR3 length: 15 amino acids. Germline V gene data show CDR1 as SEHNR and CDR2 as FQNEAQ (reference sequence). Here the CDR3 reads CASSLGGTPPNEQFF. The CDR3 nucleotides are TGTGCCAGCAGCTTGGGCGGGACTCCACCTAATGAGCAGTTCTTC.

The chain uses TRBV5-6 and TRBJ2-2; possible D gene TRBD2, 5 bases. The CDR3 has 15 amino acids. Trimming removed 4 bases from V and 1 base from J, with 11 bases in between. CDR1 and CDR2 from the germline V gene are SGHDT and YYEEEE. The CDR3 region has the DNA TGTGCCAGCAGCCGAAGCGGATGGAACACCGGGGAGCTGTTTTTT. Translated: CASSRSGWNTGELFF.

J is TRBJ2-7 and V is TRBV6-1; no reliable D call. Germline CDR1 is MNHNS and CDR2 is SASEGT. V was shortened by 6 bases and J by 0 bases, with 12 bases between the two germline ends. The CDR3 sequence is 14 residues long. CDR3 sequence (DNA): TGTGCCAGCAGGGTAGATACGAGCTCCTACGAGCAGTACTTC. Its translation is CASRVDTSSYEQYF.

This chain joins TRBV11-2 and TRBJ2-7; 10 positions match TRBD1. The CDR3 is made up of 17 amino acids. Germline V gene data show CDR1 as SGHAT and CDR2 as FQNNGV. Losses at the gene ends were 0 bases for V and 1 base for J; bases not matched to a gene: 6. The CDR3 here is CASSLDSGTGVSYEQYF. The CDR3 coding sequence is TGTGCCAGCAGCTTAGACTCTGGGACAGGGGTTTCCTACGAGCAGTACTTC.

The chain links TRBV7-9 to TRBJ2-7; the D gene is possibly TRBD1 (6 bases). CDR3 length: 14 residues. Trimming took 5 bases from V and 3 from J, leaving 14 bases between them. CDR1 SEHNR and CDR2 FQNEAQ come from the germline V gene (reference sequence). CDR3 sequence (DNA): TGTGCCAGCAGCGAGAGCACAGGGTTCTACGAGCAGTACTTC. Residues: CASSESTGFYEQYF.

This chain links TRBV5-6 with TRBJ2-5; D might be TRBD1 (5 bases). The CDR3 runs to 13 residues. Germline V gives CDR1 SGHDT, CDR2 YYEEEE. Between the trimmed V and J ends, which lost 0 bases and 4 bases, there was a span of 7 bases. CDR3 loop: CASSLGQRETQYF. The CDR3 nucleotides read TGTGCCAGCAGCTTGGGACAGAGAGAGACCCAGTACTTC.

This clone has only a few counts. The chain couples TRBV19 to TRBJ1-2, with TRBD1 as a possible D gene (5 bases). The V end lost 10 bases, the J end lost 7 bases, and 22 bases lay between the germline ends. The CDR3 runs to 14 residues. In germline, CDR1 is LNHDA, CDR2 SQIVND (reference sequence). CDR3 DNA sequence: TGTGCCACTGGGGTGGCGGGGCGACTGGGTGGCTACACCTTC. As protein: CATGVAGRLGGYTF.

The CDR3 bases are TGCGCCAGCAGCTTAATTCTGGGGCCCGGGGAGCTGTTTTTT. Amino acid sequence: CASSLILGPGELFF. J is TRBJ2-2 and V is TRBV5-1; maybe TRBD1 (5 bases). The germline V gene encodes CDR1 SGHRS and CDR2 YFSETQ. The V end was cut by 2 bases, the J end by 6 bases, with 11 bases between. The CDR3 length is 14 residues.

This chain connects TRBV19 to TRBJ2-5, with a tentative D call TRBD2 (6 bases). With 4 bases removed from V and 0 bases from J, the gap between germline ends came to 12 bases. CDR1 is LNHDA, CDR2 SQIVND, per germline (reference sequence). This CDR3 is 15 amino acids long. CDR3 nucleotides: TGTGCCAGTAGTAACACCGGGAGCTACCAAGAGACCCAGTACTTC. This sequence encodes CASSNTGSYQETQYF.

The rearrangement links TRBV19 to TRBJ1-2; 7 bases align to TRBD1. The V gene end was trimmed by 7 bases and the J gene end by 2 bases; junction bases not matched to a gene: 16. Germline assignment: CDR1 LNHDA and CDR2 SQIVND (reference sequence). This CDR3 spans 17 amino acids. The CDR3 DNA reads TGTGCCAGTACCCCGGGGAGTGCGGGACAGATAAACTATGGCTACACCTTC. The encoded protein is CASTPGSAGQINYGYTF.

This clone was counted a single time. The genes are TRBV20-1 and TRBJ1-1, with a tentative D call TRBD1 (6 bases). V shed 5 bases and J shed 4 bases, with 8 bases lying between them. The CDR3 spans 11 residues. CDR1 DFQATT and CDR2 SNEGSKA come from the germline V gene (reference sequence). CDR3 sequence reads: CSALGGTEAFF. The CDR3 nucleotides are TGCAGTGCTTTAGGGGGCACTGAAGCTTTCTTT.

The J gene is TRBJ2-3, the V gene TRBV18; TRBD2 matches at 10 bases. Germline CDR1 is KGHSH and CDR2 is LQKENI. V was clipped by 3 bases and J by 1 base; unmatched bases: 10. CDR3 length: 18 amino acids. As DNA, the CDR3 is TGTGCCAGCTCACCTCCATCGGAGCTAGCGGGGGGCACAGATACGCAGTATTTT. The encoded protein is CASSPPSELAGGTDTQYF.

V and J are TRBV30 and TRBJ2-6, with a tentative D call TRBD1 (6 bases). This CDR3 has 15 residues. The germline V gene has CDR1 GTSNPN and CDR2 SVGIG (reference sequence). V lost 2 bases and J 2 bases, leaving 10 bases between the germline ends. The CDR3 loop reads CAWSPSGAGANVLTF. Here the CDR3 DNA reads TGTGCCTGGAGTCCATCAGGGGCTGGGGCCAACGTCCTGACTTTC. The full variable domain, its missing parts supplied by reference TRBV30 and TRBJ2-6, is SQTIHQWPATLVQPVGSPLSLECTVEGTSNPNLYWYRQAAGRGLQLLFYSVGIGQISSEVPQNLSASRPQDRQFILSSKKLLLSDSGFYLCAWSPSGAGANVLTFGAGSRLTVL.

The chain is built from TRBV5-1 and TRBJ2-5; 9 nucleotides align to TRBD2. From germline, CDR1 is SGHRS and CDR2 YFSETQ. The length of the CDR3 is 16 residues. Germline trimming cut 1 base from V and 1 base from J; bases unmatched to any gene: 5. Written as DNA, the CDR3 is TGCGCCAGCAGCTTGAGAGCGGGGGGACTCCAAGAGACCCAGTACTTC. It is translated as CASSLRAGGLQETQYF.

V usage is TRBV7-2 and J usage is TRBJ2-5, with 9 bases fitting TRBD2. Trimming at V came to 7 bases and at J to 2 bases, leaving 8 bases not matched to a gene. CDR3 length equals 15 residues. The germline gives CDR1 SGHTA, CDR2 FQGNSA. In nucleotides, the CDR3 is TGTGCCAGCACCACTATCAGCGGGAGGCAAGAGACCCAGTACTTC. This sequence encodes CASTTISGRQETQYF.

The V call is TRBV29-1, the J call TRBJ2-5, with 8 bases identical to TRBD1. The CDR3 has 13 residues. Germline loops: CDR1 SQVTM, CDR2 ANQGSEA. Trimming took 6 bases from V and 7 from J; bases not matched to a gene: 10. CDR3 DNA: TGCAGCGTATCAGACAGGGGATGGGGGACCCAGTACTTC. It is translated as CSVSDRGWGTQYF.